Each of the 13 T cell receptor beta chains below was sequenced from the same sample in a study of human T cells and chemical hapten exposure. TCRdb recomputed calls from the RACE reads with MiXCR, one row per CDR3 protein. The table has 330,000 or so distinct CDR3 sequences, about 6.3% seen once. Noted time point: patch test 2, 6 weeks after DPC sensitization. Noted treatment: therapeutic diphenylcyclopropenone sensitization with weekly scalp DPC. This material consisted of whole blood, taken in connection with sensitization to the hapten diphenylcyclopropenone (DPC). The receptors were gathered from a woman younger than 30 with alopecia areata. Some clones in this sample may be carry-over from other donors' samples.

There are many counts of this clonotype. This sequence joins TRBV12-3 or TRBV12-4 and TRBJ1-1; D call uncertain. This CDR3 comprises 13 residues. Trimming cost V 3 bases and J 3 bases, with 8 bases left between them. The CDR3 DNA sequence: TGTGCCAGCAGTTTTGACGGCCACACTGAAGCTTTCTTT. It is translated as CASSFDGHTEAFF.

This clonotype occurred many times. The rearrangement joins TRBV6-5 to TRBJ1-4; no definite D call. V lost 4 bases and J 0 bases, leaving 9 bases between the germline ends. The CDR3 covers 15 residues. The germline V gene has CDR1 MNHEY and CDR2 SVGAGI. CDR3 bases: TGTGCCAGCAGTTCCCGACCTGCAACTAATGAAAAACTGTTTTTT. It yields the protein CASSSRPATNEKLFF.

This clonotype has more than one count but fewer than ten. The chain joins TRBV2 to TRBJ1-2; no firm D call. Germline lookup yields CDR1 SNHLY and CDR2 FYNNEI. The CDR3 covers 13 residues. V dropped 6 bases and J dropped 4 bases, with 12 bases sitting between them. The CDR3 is CASSQDTVYGYTF. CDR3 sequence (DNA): TGTGCCAGCAGCCAAGACACTGTCTATGGCTACACCTTC.

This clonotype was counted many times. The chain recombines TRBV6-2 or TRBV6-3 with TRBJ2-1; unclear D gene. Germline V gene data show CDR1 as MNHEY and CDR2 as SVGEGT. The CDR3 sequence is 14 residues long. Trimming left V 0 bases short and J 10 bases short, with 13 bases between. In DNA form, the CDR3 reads TGTGCCAGCAGTTACTCAAGTGCAGCGCGGGAGCAGTTCTTC. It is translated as CASSYSSAAREQFF.

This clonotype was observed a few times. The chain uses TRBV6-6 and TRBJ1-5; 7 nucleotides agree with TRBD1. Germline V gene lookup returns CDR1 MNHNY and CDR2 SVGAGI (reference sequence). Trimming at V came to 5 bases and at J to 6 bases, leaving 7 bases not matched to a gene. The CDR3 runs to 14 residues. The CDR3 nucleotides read TGTGCCAGCAGTCACACAGGGGAGGGTCAGCCCCAGCATTTT. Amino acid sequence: CASSHTGEGQPQHF.

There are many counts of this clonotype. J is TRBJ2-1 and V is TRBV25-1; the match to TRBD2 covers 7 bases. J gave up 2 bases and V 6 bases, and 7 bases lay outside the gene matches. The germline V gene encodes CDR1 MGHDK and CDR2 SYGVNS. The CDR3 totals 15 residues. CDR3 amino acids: CASSGGIGTYNEQFF. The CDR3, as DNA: TGTGCCAGCAGCGGGGGGATCGGGACCTACAATGAGCAGTTCTTC.

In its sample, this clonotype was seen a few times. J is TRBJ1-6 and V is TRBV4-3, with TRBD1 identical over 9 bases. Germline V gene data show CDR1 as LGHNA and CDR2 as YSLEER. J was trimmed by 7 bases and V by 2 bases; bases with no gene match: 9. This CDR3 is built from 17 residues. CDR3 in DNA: TGCGCCAGCAGCCAAACAACAGGGGGCGGTCGGAATTCACCCCTCCACTTT. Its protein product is CASSQTTGGGRNSPLHF.

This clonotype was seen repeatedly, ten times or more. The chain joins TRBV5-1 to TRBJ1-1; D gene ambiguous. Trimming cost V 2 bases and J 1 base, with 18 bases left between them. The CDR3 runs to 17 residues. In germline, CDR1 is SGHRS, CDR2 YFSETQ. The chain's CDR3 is CASSFVASSSGNTEAFF. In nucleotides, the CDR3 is TGCGCCAGCAGCTTTGTAGCAAGTTCGTCCGGGAACACTGAAGCTTTCTTT.

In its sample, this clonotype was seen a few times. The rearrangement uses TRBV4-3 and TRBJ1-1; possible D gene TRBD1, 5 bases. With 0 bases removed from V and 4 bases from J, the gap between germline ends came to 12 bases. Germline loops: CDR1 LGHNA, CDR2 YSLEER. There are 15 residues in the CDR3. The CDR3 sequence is CASSQDRDASTEAFF. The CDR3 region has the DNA TGCGCCAGCAGCCAAGACCGGGACGCCAGCACTGAAGCTTTCTTT.

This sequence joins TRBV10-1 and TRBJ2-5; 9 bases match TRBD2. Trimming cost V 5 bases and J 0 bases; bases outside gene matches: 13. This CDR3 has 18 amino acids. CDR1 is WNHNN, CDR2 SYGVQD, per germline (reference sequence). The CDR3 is CASSCKYRLAVYQETQYF. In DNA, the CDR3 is TGCGCCAGCAGTTGCAAGTACAGACTAGCGGTGTACCAAGAGACCCAGTACTTC.

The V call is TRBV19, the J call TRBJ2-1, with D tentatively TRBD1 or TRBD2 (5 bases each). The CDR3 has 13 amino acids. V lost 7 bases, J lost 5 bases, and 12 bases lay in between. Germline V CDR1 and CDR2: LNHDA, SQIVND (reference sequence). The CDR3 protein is CASKWGRDNEQFF. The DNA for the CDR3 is TGTGCCAGTAAGTGGGGACGCGACAATGAGCAGTTCTTC.

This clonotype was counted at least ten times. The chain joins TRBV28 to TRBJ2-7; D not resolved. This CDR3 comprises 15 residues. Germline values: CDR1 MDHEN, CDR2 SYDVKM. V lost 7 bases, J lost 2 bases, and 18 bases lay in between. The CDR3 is CASILGGVNPYEQYF. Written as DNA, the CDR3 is TGTGCCAGCATCCTAGGTGGGGTCAACCCCTACGAGCAGTACTTC.

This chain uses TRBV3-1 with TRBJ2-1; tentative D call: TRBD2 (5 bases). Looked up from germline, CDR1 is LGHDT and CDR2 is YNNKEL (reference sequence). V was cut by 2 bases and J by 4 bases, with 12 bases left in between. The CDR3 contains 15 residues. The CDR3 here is CASSQYGSAYNEQFF. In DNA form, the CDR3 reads TGTGCCAGCAGCCAATATGGGAGTGCTTACAATGAGCAGTTCTTC.